This T cell receptor beta chain is drawn from a study of tumor and adjacent non-tumor tissue in lung cancer. On this clonotype itself: What it recognizes is unknown. Given the absence of the conserved phenylalanine or tryptophan at the CDR3 end, a read error is likely.

Trimming pared 9 bases from V and 5 bases from J, leaving 16 bases between. CDR1 and CDR2 from the germline V gene are SGHAT and FQDESV (reference sequence). The CDR3 is made up of 13 amino acids. This sample's RNA came from whole unsorted tissue. Newly diagnosed lung cancer patients had thoracic surgery in China, August–late 2014, without prior chemotherapy. Three rounds of nested PCR, following a modified ARM-PCR protocol, produced the TCRbeta library. One entry per CDR3 protein results from TCRdb running MiXCR on the multiplex PCR reads. The sample has about 120,000 distinct CDR3 sequences, approximately 84% seen once. Broader study findings: Tumor repertoires had a smaller top 100 clone share than normal lung. Tumor tissue had significantly higher TCR diversity than normal lung.

The sequence derives from a man in his 70s with non-small cell lung cancer. The chain is built from TRBV11-1 and TRBJ2-5, with a weak D call TRBD1 (5 bases). Sequenced material: lung tumor tissue. The CDR3 DNA follows: TGTGCCAGTGCGTCAGGGCTTTCGGAGACCCAGTACCTC. Translating it yields CASASGLSETQYL.